This TCR beta chain was captured by sequencing in a study of technical replicates of blood from several donors. TCRdb keeps only in-frame clones here, not all; method: immunoSEQ multiplex PCR. Among roughly 76,000 clones listed, about 86% were seen once. CDR1 LGHNT and CDR2 FRNRAP come from the germline V gene. With 5 bases removed from V and 4 bases from J, the gap between germline ends came to 8 bases. The CDR3 runs to 12 residues. The receptor's source is a human donor in good health. Some clones in this sample may be carry-over from other donors' samples. The material sequenced was PBMCs. The chain joins TRBV12-5 to TRBJ2-5, with a possible D match to TRBD2 (6 bases). CDR3 region: CASGAGLETQYF. The CDR3 DNA reads TGTGCTAGTGGTGCGGGGTTAGAGACCCAGTACTTC.